This entry features one T cell receptor beta chain sequence. Its antigen is as yet unknown. The CDR3 runs to 18 residues. The V gene end was trimmed by 4 bases and the J gene end by 7 bases; junction bases not matched to a gene: 21. Looked up from germline, CDR1 is MNHNS and CDR2 is SASEGT. Some clones are missing from TCRdb's copy, which holds only in-frame ones; the method was immunoSEQ multiplex PCR. The sample has approximately 22,000 clones, approximately 91% seen once; the top ten hold 22%. This sample was included in a study of T cells in localized non-small cell lung cancer. Study-wide findings and caveats: It was uninvolved adjacent lung that showed the highest T cell clonality, exceeding tumor. Sequencing was limited to one tumor region, leaving the possibility of heterogeneity open. Adjacent lung had a median around 60 of the 100 largest tumor clones.

This receptor was taken from a man aged 40-75 years with stage II squamous cell lung carcinoma. The source material was PBMCs, sampled before any cancer treatment. The rearrangement joins TRBV6-1 to TRBJ1-2; 7 nucleotides agree with TRBD1. CDR3 amino acids: CASSAMDRNRMGGGGYTF. As DNA, the CDR3 is TGTGCCAGCAGTGCTATGGACAGGAACCGTATGGGGGGCGGTGGCTACACCTTC.